Below are 2 T cell receptor beta chains sequenced from a single sample in a study of blood T cell repertoires in COVID-19. Some clones are missing from TCRdb's copy, which holds only in-frame ones; the method was immunoSEQ multiplex PCR. The sample has approximately 140,000 clones, around 81% seen once. The sample was peripheral blood. The receptors derive from a middle-aged man with active or convalescent COVID-19.

This clone was recorded many times. The J gene is TRBJ2-1, the V gene TRBV5-1; 9 nucleotides line up with TRBD2. V lost 0 bases and J lost 6; bases outside the gene matches: 7. CDR1 and CDR2 from the germline V gene are SGHRS and YFSETQ. The CDR3 runs to 16 residues. The CDR3 DNA is TGCGCCAGCAGCTTGGCCGGGACTAGCCCCAGCAATGAGCAGTTCTTC. Protein sequence: CASSLAGTSPSNEQFF.

The chain uses TRBV6-1 and TRBJ1-6, with D perhaps TRBD1 (6 bases). The CDR3 extends over 15 amino acids. Germline assignment: CDR1 MNHNS and CDR2 SASEGT. Trimming took 1 base from V and 7 from J, leaving 11 bases between them. The CDR3 protein is CASSEVGQGNSPLHF. For the CDR3, the DNA is TGTGCCAGCAGTGAAGTCGGGCAGGGGAATTCACCCCTCCACTTT.